The 8 T cell receptor beta chains below all came from one sample that was sequenced in a study of blood T cell repertoires in COVID-19. Method: immunoSEQ multiplex PCR; TCRdb's copy keeps in-frame clones and lacks some. The sample lists 250,000 to 300,000 clones, 70% to 90% occurring once. Sequences were obtained from peripheral blood. The receptors derive from a man aged 30-40 years with active or convalescent COVID-19.

In nucleotides, the CDR3 is TGCGCCAGCAGCCAAGTAGAAGTTTCGGCGGGGGGGCGTAGAGGTGAGCAGTTCTTC. The encoded protein is CASSQVEVSAGGRRGEQFF. The chain joins TRBV4-1 to TRBJ2-1, with 9 positions matching TRBD2. J was trimmed by 9 bases and V by 1 base; bases with no gene match: 19. Germline CDR1 is MGHRA and CDR2 is YSYEKL. The length of the CDR3 is 19 residues.

V usage is TRBV5-4 and J usage is TRBJ1-3, with D possibly TRBD1 on 6 matching bases. Trimming removed 0 bases at V and 2 bases at J, with 9 bases between. Germline values: CDR1 SGHNT, CDR2 YYREEE (reference sequence). The CDR3 is 15 residues long. CDR3 region: CASSLVGTPGNTIYF. The CDR3 DNA follows: TGTGCCAGCAGCTTGGTAGGGACACCTGGAAACACCATATATTTT. Using reference TRBV5-4 and TRBJ1-3 for the parts outside the CDR3, the full variable domain is ETGVTQSPTHLIKTRGQQVTLRCSSQSGHNTVSWYQQALGQGPQFIFQYYREEENGRGNFPPRFSGLQFPNYSSELNVNALELDDSALYLCASSLVGTPGNTIYFGEGSWLTVV.

The chain combines TRBV25-1 with TRBJ1-3, with TRBD1 matching over 8 bases. Germline V CDR1 and CDR2: MGHDK, SYGVNS. This CDR3 has 14 residues. The junction had 4 bases not matched to a gene; V was cut back by 5 bases and J by 4 bases. This CDR3 reads CASSPGTGGNTIYF. Written as DNA, the CDR3 is TGTGCCAGCAGTCCCGGGACAGGAGGAAACACCATATATTTT. Complete variable domain (other parts from reference TRBV25-1 and TRBJ1-3): EADIYQTPRYLVIGTGKKITLECSQTMGHDKMYWYQQDPGMELHLIHYSYGVNSTEKGDLSSESTVSRIRTEHFPLTLESARPSHTSQYLCASSPGTGGNTIYFGEGSWLTVV.

This clone was seen just once. The V call is TRBV6-2 or TRBV6-3, the J call TRBJ1-1, with D unresolved. The ends were cut back, 3 bases at V and 2 bases at J, with 7 bases in the middle. There are 13 residues in the CDR3. Germline assignment: CDR1 MNHEY and CDR2 SVGEGT. CDR3 amino acids: CASSYGENTEAFF. The CDR3 DNA is TGTGCCAGCAGTTATGGAGAAAACACTGAAGCTTTCTTT.

V and J are TRBV28 and TRBJ1-4; 7 nucleotides align to TRBD1. The germline V gene encodes CDR1 MDHEN and CDR2 SYDVKM. CDR3 size: 14 residues. Trimming took 7 bases from V and 4 from J; bases not matched to a gene: 6. Written as DNA, the CDR3 is TGTGCCAGCACCCAAGGGGGCCTTAATGAAAAACTGTTTTTT. It translates to CASTQGGLNEKLFF.

The gene calls are TRBV5-6 and TRBJ2-7, with D possibly being TRBD1 (6 bases). The CDR3 length is 12 residues. In germline, CDR1 is SGHDT, CDR2 YYEEEE. Trimming took off 4 bases at V and 4 bases at J, with 9 bases between the two ends. In DNA, the CDR3 is TGTGCCAGCAGCCTAACAGGGTACGAGCAGTACTTC. Encoded protein: CASSLTGYEQYF. The whole variable domain, filled in from reference TRBV5-6 and TRBJ2-7, reads DAGVTQSPTHLIKTRGQQVTLRCSPKSGHDTVSWYQQALGQGPQFIFQYYEEEERQRGNFPDRFSGHQFPNYSSELNVNALLLGDSALYLCASSLTGYEQYFGPGTRLTVT.

The chain is built from TRBV2 and TRBJ2-1; D is unclear. This CDR3 contains 14 residues. CDR1 SNHLY and CDR2 FYNNEI come from the germline V gene. The ends were cut back, 6 bases at V and 1 base at J, with 10 bases in the middle. CDR3 sequence reads: CASSLTHSYNEQFF. The DNA for the CDR3 is TGTGCCAGCAGCTTGACTCATTCCTACAATGAGCAGTTCTTC.

The chain combines TRBV19 with TRBJ2-5, with 12 bases matching TRBD2. The trim removed 3 bases at V and 1 base at J, leaving 6 bases unmatched. The CDR3 covers 17 residues. CDR1 and CDR2 from the germline V gene are LNHDA and SQIVND (reference sequence). The CDR3 coding sequence is TGTGCCAGTAGTATGGGGGCGGGACTAGCGGGCCAAGAGACCCAGTACTTC. Translation: CASSMGAGLAGQETQYF.